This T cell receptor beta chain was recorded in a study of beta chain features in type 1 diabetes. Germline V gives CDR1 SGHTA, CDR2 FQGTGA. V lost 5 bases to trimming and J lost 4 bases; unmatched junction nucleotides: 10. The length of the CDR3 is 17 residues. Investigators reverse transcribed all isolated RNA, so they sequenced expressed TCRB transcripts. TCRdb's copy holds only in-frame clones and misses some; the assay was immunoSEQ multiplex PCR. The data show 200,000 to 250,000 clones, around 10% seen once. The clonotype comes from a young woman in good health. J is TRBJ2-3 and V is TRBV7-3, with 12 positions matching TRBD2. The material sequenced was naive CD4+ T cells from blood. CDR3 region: CASSPRTSGVPPDTQYF. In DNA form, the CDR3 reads TGTGCCAGCAGCCCAAGGACTAGCGGGGTCCCCCCAGATACGCAGTATTTT.